This T cell receptor (beta chain) originates from a study of cytomegalovirus exposure and HLA in healthy donors. Both 60 Vbeta primers and 13 Jbeta primers went into the PCR. Sequencing used immunoSEQ multiplex PCR; TCRdb keeps in-frame clones, though not all of them. This table has approximately 100,000 clones, roughly 80% appearing once. Germline V lookup: CDR1 GTSNPN, CDR2 SVGIG (reference sequence). The CDR3 is made up of 14 amino acids. V lost 3 bases to trimming and J lost 1 base; unmatched junction nucleotides: 6. This clonotype was sampled from a female donor in good health and CMV-seronegative. The sequencing sample was made of PBMCs. The rearrangement uses TRBV30 and TRBJ2-7, with 7 bases that match TRBD2. CDR3 bases: TGTGCCTGGAGGCGGGGCGGGAGATCCTACGAGCAGTACTTC. Protein sequence: CAWRRGGRSYEQYF.